The T cell receptor (beta chain) described here comes from a study of blood T cell repertoires in COVID-19. In the study overall: T cells, B-cell-depleted T cells, or PBMCs provided the cDNA or gDNA that served as material.

Participants' own reports of clinical history determined their cohort assignment. A case of COVID-19 had been met by exposed participants within 2 weeks before study entry. In the authors' methods: The authors estimated nucleated cell counts from reference gene primer amplification. Sequencing used immunoSEQ multiplex PCR; TCRdb keeps in-frame clones, though not all of them. D and trimming were read from the DNA, whereas the V and J calls and clone size are those reported in that table. Here the sample spans some 180,000 clones, approximately 80% being singletons. The germline V gene has CDR1 MNHEY and CDR2 SMNVEV (reference sequence). Germline trimming cut 8 bases from V and 2 bases from J; bases unmatched to any gene: 3. The CDR3 extends over 14 amino acids.

The chain combines TRBV27 with TRBJ2-7; 13 bases map to TRBD2. This receptor was obtained from a man aged 60 to 69 who had been exposed to COVID-19. Sequencing used PBMCs or T cells enriched from blood (not recorded which). The CDR3 DNA follows: TGTGCCAGCCGGACTAGCGGGAGACCCTACGAGCAGTACTTC. It encodes CASRTSGRPYEQYF.